The present T cell receptor beta chain was sequenced within a study of blood T cells in healthy people across ages. This clonotype was recorded a few times. Its antigen is unknown. Broader study findings: A strong correlation was seen between TCR beta diversity and naive T cell percentage.

Together with a sample-barcoded 5' primer, a J-beta primer mix was included in a second PCR lasting about 6 to 11 cycles. Tags on each cDNA molecule came from a template-switch adaptor with 12 random nucleotides. One entry per CDR3 protein, called by TCRdb with MiXCR from the 5' RACE reads. This sample has approximately 1,700,000 distinct CDR3 sequences; about 39% occur once, and the top ten carry approximately 22%. CDR3 length equals 12 residues. Germline V CDR1 and CDR2: SGHRS, YFSETQ. V was trimmed by 9 bases and J by 6 bases, leaving 13 bases between them. The clonotype was recovered from a human donor in good health. The chain uses TRBV5-1 and TRBJ2-1, with D hard to call. Sequenced material: blood. CDR3 in DNA: TGCGCCACCTCGGAAGGACCCAATGAGCAGTTCTTC. Its translation is CATSEGPNEQFF. The whole variable domain, remainder taken from reference TRBV5-1 and TRBJ2-1, is KAGVTQTPRYLIKTRGQQVTLSCSPISGHRSVSWYQQTPGQGLQFLFEYFSETQRNKGNFPGRFSGRQFSNSRSEMNVSTLELGDSALYLCATSEGPNEQFFGPGTRLTVL.